This section outlines one T cell receptor beta chain sequence together with its context. Its antigen is undetermined. Clones were read by immunoSEQ multiplex PCR, and TCRdb kept only the in-frame ones, dropping some. Here the sample spans tens of thousands of clones, more than 90% being singletons. Per the germline V gene, CDR1 is ENHRY and CDR2 is SYGVKD. V lost 10 bases to trimming and J lost 2 bases, with 9 bases between them. CDR3 length: 11 residues. This sample is drawn from a study of OX40 agonist ivuxolimab in advanced cancers. Study results and limitations: Averaged across samples, CD8+ T cells carried more expanded clones than CD4+ did.

V gene TRBV10-3 combines with J gene TRBJ2-7; D uncertain. The sample was CD4+ or CD8+ T cells sorted from blood, taken in a trial of the OX40 agonist ivuxolimab. This clonotype was sampled from an adult with an advanced solid tumor such as melanoma, head and neck, liver or kidney cancer. The CDR3 protein is CATHDTYEQYF. For the CDR3, the DNA is TGTGCCACCCATGATACCTACGAGCAGTACTTC.